A single sample gave rise to the 6 T cell receptor beta chains below, sequenced in a study of spatial heterogeneity in lung cancer. Overall study results and limits: Mutation counts in tumors were tracked by counts of expanded intratumoral alpha and beta TCRs.

TCRdb re-analysed the 5' RACE reads in MiXCR, keeping a single row per CDR3 protein. This sample has around 20,000 distinct CDR3 sequences; about 9.6% occur once, and the top ten carry roughly a fifth. These receptors have no known antigen. Time point: sample taken at primary tumor resection. The specimen was lung tumor tissue, collected at surgery. These TCRs come from a female donor with early-stage non-small cell lung cancer.

About this clonotype itself: A library prepared for alpha chains yielded this beta chain as an off-target read; its size is of little meaning. The rearrangement links TRBV6-2 or TRBV6-3 to TRBJ2-2, with TRBD1 as a possible D gene (6 bases). Germline CDR1 and CDR2: MNHEY and SVGEGT. The germline V and J ends were trimmed by 7 bases and 7 bases, with 22 bases remaining between them. This CDR3 contains 16 residues. CDR3 sequence (DNA): TGTGCCAGCACCACAAGCCCCAGGGGTAAGGGCGGGGAGCTGTTTTTT. It is translated as CASTTSPRGKGGELFF.

This clonotype was observed at least ten times. This beta chain turned up in a library designed for alpha chains; as an off-target read, its abundance says little. The chain has TRBV4-1 and TRBJ2-3, with 10 positions matching TRBD2. V was clipped by 6 bases and J by 2 bases; unmatched bases: 11. There are 17 residues in the CDR3. CDR1 MGHRA and CDR2 YSYEKL come from the germline V gene. CDR3 protein: CASRVAGGGTATDTQYF. In nucleotides, the CDR3 is TGCGCCAGCAGAGTAGCGGGGGGCGGGACGGCCACAGATACGCAGTATTTT.

With respect to this clonotype: The junction departs from the called germline gene at one end, perhaps through a read error. The size of this beta chain means little, since it is a stray read in a library made for alpha chains. The genes are TRBV2 and TRBJ2-2; 9 bases match TRBD1. CDR3 length equals 16 residues. Germline loops: CDR1 SNHLY, CDR2 FYNNEI. The CDR3 DNA follows: TGTGCCGGCAGGGGGGCCGGACAGGGGTACACCGGGGAGCTGTTTTTT. It specifies CAGRGAGQGYTGELFF.

A word on this clonotype: Because this beta chain is a stray read in a library intended to capture alpha chains, its abundance should not be given much weight. The chain is built from TRBV4-2 and TRBJ2-1; 7 nucleotides align to TRBD2. Germline trimming cut 0 bases from V and 6 bases from J; bases unmatched to any gene: 11. The V gene's germline CDR1 is LGHNA and CDR2 YNFKEQ. CDR3 length: 17 amino acids. CDR3 protein: CASSQDSGGLPSNEQFF. The CDR3 DNA sequence: TGTGCCAGCAGCCAAGACTCGGGGGGTCTCCCGTCCAATGAGCAGTTCTTC.

This clonotype is judged medium-sized. Little can be read into the size of this beta chain, an off-target read in a library designed for alpha chains. J is TRBJ1-6 and V is TRBV12-3 or TRBV12-4; tentatively, D is TRBD1 (6 bases). CDR3 length: 13 amino acids. Trimming removed 8 bases at V and 6 bases at J, with 11 bases between. CDR3 bases: TGTGCCAGCCTTTTCAGGGGTAATTCACCCCTCCACTTT. Translating it yields CASLFRGNSPLHF.

This clonotype was counted many times. Because the library targeted alpha chains, this beta chain is an off-target read whose size means little. V usage is TRBV4-3 and J usage is TRBJ2-4; D is possibly TRBD2 (6 bases). The V end lost 0 bases, the J end lost 10 bases, and 13 bases lay between the germline ends. Germline values: CDR1 LGHNA, CDR2 YSLEER. The CDR3 has 14 residues. The CDR3 DNA sequence: TGCGCCAGCAGCCAAGATCCTGGACTAAATATTCAGTACTTC. As protein: CASSQDPGLNIQYF.